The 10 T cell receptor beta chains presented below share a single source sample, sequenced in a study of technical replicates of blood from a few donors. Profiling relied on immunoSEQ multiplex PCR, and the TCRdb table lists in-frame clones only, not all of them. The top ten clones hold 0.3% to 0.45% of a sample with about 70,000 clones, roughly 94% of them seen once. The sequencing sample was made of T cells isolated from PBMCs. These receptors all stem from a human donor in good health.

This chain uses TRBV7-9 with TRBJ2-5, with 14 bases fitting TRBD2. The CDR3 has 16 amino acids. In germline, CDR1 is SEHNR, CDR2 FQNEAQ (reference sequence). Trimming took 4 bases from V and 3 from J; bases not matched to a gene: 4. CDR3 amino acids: CASSSATSGREETQYF. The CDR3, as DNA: TGTGCCAGCAGCTCGGCGACTAGCGGGAGGGAAGAGACCCAGTACTTC. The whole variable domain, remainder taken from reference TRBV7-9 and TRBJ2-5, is DTGVSQNPRHKITKRGQNVTFRCDPISEHNRLYWYRQTLGQGPEFLTYFQNEAQLEKSRLLSDRFSAERPKGSFSTLEIQRTEQGDSAMYLCASSSATSGREETQYFGPGTRLLVL.

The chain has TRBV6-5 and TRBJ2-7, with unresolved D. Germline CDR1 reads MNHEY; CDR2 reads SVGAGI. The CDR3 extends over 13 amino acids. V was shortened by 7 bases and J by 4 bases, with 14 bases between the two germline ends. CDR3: CASKSFSMYEQYF. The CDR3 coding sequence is TGTGCCAGCAAGAGTTTTTCCATGTACGAGCAGTACTTC.

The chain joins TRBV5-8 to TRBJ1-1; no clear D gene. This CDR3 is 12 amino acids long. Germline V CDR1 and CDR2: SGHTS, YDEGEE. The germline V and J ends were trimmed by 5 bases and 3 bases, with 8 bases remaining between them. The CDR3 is CASRGWYTEAFF. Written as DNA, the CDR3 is TGTGCCAGCAGGGGCTGGTACACTGAAGCTTTCTTT.

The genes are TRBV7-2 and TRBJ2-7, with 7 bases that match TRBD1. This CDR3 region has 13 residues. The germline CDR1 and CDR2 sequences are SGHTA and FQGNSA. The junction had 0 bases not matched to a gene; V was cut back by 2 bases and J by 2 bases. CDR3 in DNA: TGTGCCAGCAGCTTACAGGGGGCCTACGAGCAGTACTTC. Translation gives CASSLQGAYEQYF.

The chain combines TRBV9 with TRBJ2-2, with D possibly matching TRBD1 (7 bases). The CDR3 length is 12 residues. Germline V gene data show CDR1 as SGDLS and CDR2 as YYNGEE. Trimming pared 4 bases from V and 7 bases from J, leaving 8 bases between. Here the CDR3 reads CASSQGGGELFF. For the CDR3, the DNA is TGTGCCAGCAGCCAGGGGGGCGGGGAGCTGTTTTTT.

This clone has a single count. The CDR3 coding sequence is TGTGCCAGCAGTGAGAACCTAAACACTGAAGCTTTCTTT. Protein sequence: CASSENLNTEAFF. The chain carries TRBV6-1 and TRBJ1-1; D call uncertain. V was cut by 3 bases and J by 2 bases, with 7 bases left in between. The germline V gene has CDR1 MNHNS and CDR2 SASEGT. CDR3 size: 13 residues.

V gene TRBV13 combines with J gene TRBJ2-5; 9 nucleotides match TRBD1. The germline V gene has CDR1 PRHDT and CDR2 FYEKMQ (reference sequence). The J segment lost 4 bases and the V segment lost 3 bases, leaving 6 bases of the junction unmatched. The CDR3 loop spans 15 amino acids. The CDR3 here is CASSFFGQGLETQYF. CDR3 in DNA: TGTGCCAGCAGCTTCTTCGGACAGGGGTTAGAGACCCAGTACTTC.

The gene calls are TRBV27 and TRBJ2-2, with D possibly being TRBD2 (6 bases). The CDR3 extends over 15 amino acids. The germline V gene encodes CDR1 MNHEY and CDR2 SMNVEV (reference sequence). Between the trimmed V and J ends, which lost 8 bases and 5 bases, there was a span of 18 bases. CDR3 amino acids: CASSWSRERTGELFF. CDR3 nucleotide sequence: TGTGCCAGCTCATGGTCTCGGGAGCGAACCGGGGAGCTGTTTTTT.

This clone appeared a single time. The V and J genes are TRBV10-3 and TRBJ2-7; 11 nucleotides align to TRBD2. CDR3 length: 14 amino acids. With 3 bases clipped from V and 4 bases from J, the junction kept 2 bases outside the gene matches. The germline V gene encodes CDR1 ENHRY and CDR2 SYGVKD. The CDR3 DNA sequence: TGTGCCATCAGTGAAACTAGCGGGAGATACGAGCAGTACTTC. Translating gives CAISETSGRYEQYF.

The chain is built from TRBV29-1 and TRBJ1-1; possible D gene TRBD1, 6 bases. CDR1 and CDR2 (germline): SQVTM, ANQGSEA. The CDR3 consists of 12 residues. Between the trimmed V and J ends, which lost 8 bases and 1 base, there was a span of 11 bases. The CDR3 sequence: CSISRGNTEAFF. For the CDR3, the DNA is TGCAGCATAAGCAGGGGGAACACTGAAGCTTTCTTT.